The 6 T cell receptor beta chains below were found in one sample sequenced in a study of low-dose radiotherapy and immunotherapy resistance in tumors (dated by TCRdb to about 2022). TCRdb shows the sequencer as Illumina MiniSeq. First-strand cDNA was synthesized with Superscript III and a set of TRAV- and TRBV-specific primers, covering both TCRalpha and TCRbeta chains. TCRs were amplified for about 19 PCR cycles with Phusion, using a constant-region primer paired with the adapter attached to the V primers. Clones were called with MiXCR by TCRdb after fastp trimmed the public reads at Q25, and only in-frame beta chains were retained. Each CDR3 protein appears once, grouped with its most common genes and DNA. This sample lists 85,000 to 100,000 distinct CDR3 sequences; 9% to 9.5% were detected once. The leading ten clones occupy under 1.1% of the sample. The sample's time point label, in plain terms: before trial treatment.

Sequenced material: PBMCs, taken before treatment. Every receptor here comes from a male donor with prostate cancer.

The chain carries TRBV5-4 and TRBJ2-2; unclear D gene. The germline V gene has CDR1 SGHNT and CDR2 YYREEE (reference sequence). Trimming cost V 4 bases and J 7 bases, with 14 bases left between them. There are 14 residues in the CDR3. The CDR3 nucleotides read TGTGCCAGCAGCCCTGATGCAAGAGGCGGGGAGCTGTTTTTT. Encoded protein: CASSPDARGGELFF.

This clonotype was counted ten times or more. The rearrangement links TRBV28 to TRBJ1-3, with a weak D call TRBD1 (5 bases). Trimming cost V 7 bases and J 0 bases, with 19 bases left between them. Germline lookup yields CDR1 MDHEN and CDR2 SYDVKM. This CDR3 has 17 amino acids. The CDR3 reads CASTGGGALHSGNTIYF. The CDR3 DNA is TGTGCCAGCACAGGTGGCGGGGCCCTCCACTCTGGAAACACCATATATTTT.

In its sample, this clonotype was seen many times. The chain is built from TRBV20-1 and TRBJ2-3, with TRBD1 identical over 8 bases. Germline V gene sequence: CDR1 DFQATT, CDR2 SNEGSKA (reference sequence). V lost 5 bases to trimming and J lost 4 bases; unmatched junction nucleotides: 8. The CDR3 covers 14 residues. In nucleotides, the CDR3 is TGCAGTGCTTCCGCGGACAGGGCCCCAGATACGCAGTATTTT. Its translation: CSASADRAPDTQYF.

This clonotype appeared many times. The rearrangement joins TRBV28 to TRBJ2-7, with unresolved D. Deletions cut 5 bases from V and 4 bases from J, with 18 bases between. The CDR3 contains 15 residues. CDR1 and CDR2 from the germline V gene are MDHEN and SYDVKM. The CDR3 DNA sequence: TGTGCCAGCAGTCTACCTGCCCTTGTGGGTTACGAGCAGTACTTC. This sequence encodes CASSLPALVGYEQYF.

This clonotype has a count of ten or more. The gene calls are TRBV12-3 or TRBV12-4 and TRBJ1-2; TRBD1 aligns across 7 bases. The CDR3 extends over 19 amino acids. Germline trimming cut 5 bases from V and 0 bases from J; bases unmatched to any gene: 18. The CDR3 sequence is CASSPRQGKGVGANYGYTF. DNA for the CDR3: TGTGCCAGCAGTCCCCGACAGGGAAAGGGAGTGGGGGCTAACTATGGCTACACCTTC.

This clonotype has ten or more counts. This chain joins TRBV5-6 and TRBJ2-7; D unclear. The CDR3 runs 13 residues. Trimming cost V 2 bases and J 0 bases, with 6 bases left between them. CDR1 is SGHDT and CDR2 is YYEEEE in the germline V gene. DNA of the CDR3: TGTGCCAGCAGCTTCTTAGACTCCTACGAGCAGTACTTC. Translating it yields CASSFLDSYEQYF.